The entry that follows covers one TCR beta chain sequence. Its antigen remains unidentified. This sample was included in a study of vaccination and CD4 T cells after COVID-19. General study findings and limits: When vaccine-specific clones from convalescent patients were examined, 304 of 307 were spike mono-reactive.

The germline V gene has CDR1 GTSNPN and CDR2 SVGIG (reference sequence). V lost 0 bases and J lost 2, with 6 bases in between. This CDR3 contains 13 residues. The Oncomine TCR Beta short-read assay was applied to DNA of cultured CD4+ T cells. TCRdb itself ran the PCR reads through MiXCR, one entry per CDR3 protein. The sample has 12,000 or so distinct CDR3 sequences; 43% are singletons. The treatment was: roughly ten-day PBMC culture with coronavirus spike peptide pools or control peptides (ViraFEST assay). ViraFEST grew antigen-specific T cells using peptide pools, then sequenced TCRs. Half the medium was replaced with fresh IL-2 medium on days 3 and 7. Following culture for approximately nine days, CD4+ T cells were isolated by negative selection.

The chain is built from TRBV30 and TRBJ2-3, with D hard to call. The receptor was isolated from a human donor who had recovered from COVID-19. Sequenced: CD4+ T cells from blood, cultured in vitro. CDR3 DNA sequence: TGTGCCTGGAGTGTACTGACCACAGATACGCAGTATTTT. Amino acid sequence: CAWSVLTTDTQYF.